This is a list of T cell receptor beta chains from one sample in a study of CD8 T cells in Susac syndrome. Using its own MiXCR run on the immunoSEQ multiplex PCR reads, TCRdb lists one record per CDR3 protein. Of 150,000 to 200,000 distinct CDR3 sequences in the sample, around 94% were seen once. Sequenced input: CD4+ T cells from PBMCs. These receptors all come from a human donor in good health. Both conserved end residues are part of each CDR3. Each record gives: V gene, D gene, J gene, CDR3 protein, CDR3 DNA. The D gene is left open where the match is weak.

TRBV5-1	NA	TRBJ1-4	CASSLGQANEKLFF	TGCGCCAGCAGCTTGGGACAGGCTAATGAAAAACTGTTTTTT
TRBV7-2	TRBD2	TRBJ2-3	CASSISGEGDTQYF	TGTGCCAGCAGCATAAGCGGGGAGGGGGATACGCAGTATTTT
TRBV29-1	TRBD2	TRBJ2-5	CSVILLAGQETQYF	TGCAGCGTTATATTACTAGCGGGGCAAGAGACCCAGTACTTC
TRBV4-2	NA	TRBJ2-2	CASSQAGAGELFF	TGTGCCAGCAGCCAAGCAGGGGCCGGGGAGCTGTTTTTT
TRBV12-3/TRBV12-4	TRBD2	TRBJ2-2	CASSPSSGGAVGELFF	TGTGCCAGCAGCCCCTCTAGCGGGGGGGCCGTCGGGGAGCTGTTTTTT
TRBV6-2/TRBV6-3	NA	TRBJ1-5	CASSYSGRPSNQPQHF	TGTGCCAGCAGTTACTCGGGTCGGCCGAGCAATCAGCCCCAGCATTTT
TRBV6-5	NA	TRBJ1-5	CASSYSLNQPQHF	TGTGCCAGCAGTTACTCCCTCAATCAGCCCCAGCATTTT
TRBV19	NA	TRBJ1-5	CASSRGVSNQPQHF	TGTGCCAGTAGTAGGGGGGTTAGCAATCAGCCCCAGCATTTT
TRBV20-1	TRBD2	TRBJ2-3	CSAGDYLTDTQYF	TGCAGTGCCGGGGACTACCTCACAGATACGCAGTATTTT
TRBV5-1	TRBD2	TRBJ2-3	CASSPWTSGGAADTQYF	TGCGCCAGCAGCCCCTGGACTAGCGGGGGGGCTGCAGATACGCAGTATTTT
TRBV13	NA	TRBJ1-2	CASSSSGPAAYGYTF	TGTGCCAGCAGCTCCTCCGGTCCCGCCGCTTATGGCTACACCTTC
TRBV7-2	NA	TRBJ2-5	CASSRGGEGETQYF	TGTGCCAGCAGCCGTGGCGGGGAAGGGGAGACCCAGTACTTC
TRBV27	NA	TRBJ1-1	CASSVRRHLNTEAFF	TGTGCCAGCAGTGTACGTCGACACCTGAACACTGAAGCTTTCTTT
TRBV27	NA	TRBJ1-2	CASSPGPAVRGYTF	TGTGCCAGCAGTCCCGGGCCCGCAGTCCGAGGCTACACCTTC
TRBV15	TRBD1	TRBJ1-2	CATSTPDRANSYGYTF	TGTGCCACCAGTACACCTGACAGGGCCAATTCGTATGGCTACACCTTC
TRBV20-1	NA	TRBJ2-2	CSAIRDTGELFF	TGCAGTGCTATTAGGGACACCGGGGAGCTGTTTTTT
TRBV7-9	TRBD1	TRBJ2-3	CASNPGQAPSTDTQYF	TGTGCCAGCAACCCGGGACAGGCGCCAAGCACAGATACGCAGTATTTT
TRBV12-3/TRBV12-4	NA	TRBJ2-7	CASSLANEQYF	TGTGCCAGCAGCTTAGCAAACGAGCAGTACTTC
TRBV2	NA	TRBJ2-7	CARSLGGEQYF	TGTGCCAGGTCCCTGGGGGGCGAGCAGTACTTC
TRBV3-1	NA	TRBJ1-2	CASSPRDYYGYTF	TGTGCCAGCAGCCCCAGGGACTACTATGGCTACACCTTC